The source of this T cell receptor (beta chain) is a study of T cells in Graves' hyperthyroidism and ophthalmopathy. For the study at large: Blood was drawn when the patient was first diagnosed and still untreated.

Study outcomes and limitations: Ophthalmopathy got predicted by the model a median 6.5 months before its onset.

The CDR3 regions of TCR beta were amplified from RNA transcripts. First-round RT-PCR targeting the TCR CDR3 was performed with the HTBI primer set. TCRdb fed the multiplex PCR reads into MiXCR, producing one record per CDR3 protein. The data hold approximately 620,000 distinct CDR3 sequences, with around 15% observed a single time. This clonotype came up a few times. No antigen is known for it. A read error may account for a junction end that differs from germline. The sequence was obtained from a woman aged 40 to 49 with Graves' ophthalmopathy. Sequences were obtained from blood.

The CDR3 nucleotides are TGTGCCGGCAGCCAAGGGACAGGGGGCGGCTACACCTTC. Residues: CAGSQGTGGGYTF. This chain links TRBV27 with TRBJ1-2, with 12 bases identical to TRBD1. The CDR3 is made up of 13 amino acids. Germline V gene lookup returns CDR1 MNHEY and CDR2 SMNVEV (reference sequence).